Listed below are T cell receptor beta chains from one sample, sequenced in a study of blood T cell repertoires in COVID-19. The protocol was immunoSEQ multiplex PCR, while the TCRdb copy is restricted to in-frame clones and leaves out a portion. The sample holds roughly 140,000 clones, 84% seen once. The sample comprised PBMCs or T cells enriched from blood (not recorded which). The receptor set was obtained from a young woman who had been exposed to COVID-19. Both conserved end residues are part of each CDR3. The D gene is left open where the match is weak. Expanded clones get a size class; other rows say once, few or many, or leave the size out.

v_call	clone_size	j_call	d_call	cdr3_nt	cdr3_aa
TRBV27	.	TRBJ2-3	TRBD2	TGTGCCAGCAGTTTTAGGGCTAGCGGAATATCTAGCACAGATACGCAGTATTTT	CASSFRASGISSTDTQYF
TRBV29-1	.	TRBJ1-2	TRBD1	TGCAGCGTCCTGGACAGGGCTGACGGCTACACCTTC	CSVLDRADGYTF
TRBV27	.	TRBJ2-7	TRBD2	TGTGCCAGCAGTCTCCGGACTAGCGGGAGCTTCTACGAGCAGTACTTC	CASSLRTSGSFYEQYF
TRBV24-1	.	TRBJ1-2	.	TGTGCCACCAGTGAGCCCGACAGGTTCTATGGCTACACCTTC	CATSEPDRFYGYTF
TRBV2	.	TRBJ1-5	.	TGTGCCAGCAAGGGAGCGAGCAATCAGCCCCAGCATTTT	CASKGASNQPQHF
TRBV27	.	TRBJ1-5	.	TGTGCCAGCACCAGGGGCTGGAATCAGCCCCAGCATTTT	CASTRGWNQPQHF
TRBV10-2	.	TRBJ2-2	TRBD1	TGCGCCAGCAGTGAACAGGGGGCTTCAAACACCGGGGAGCTGTTTTTT	CASSEQGASNTGELFF
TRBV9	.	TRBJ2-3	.	TGTGCCAGCAGTCCGGACGGGAGTTCAACAGATACGCAGTATTTT	CASSPDGSSTDTQYF
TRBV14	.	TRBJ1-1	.	TGTGCCAGCAGCCAAATAATATTTGGCCCTGAAGCTTTCTTT	CASSQIIFGPEAFF
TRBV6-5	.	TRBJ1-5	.	TGTGCCAGCAATAGAGGAACAGGGTACGATCAGCCCCAGCATTTT	CASNRGTGYDQPQHF
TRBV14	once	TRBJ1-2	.	TGTGCCAGCAGCCAAGATATCGGGTCCTACTATGGCTACACCTTC	CASSQDIGSYYGYTF
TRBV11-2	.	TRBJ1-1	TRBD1	TGTGCCAGCAGCTTCCTACAGGGGCAGAACACTGAAGCTTTCTTT	CASSFLQGQNTEAFF
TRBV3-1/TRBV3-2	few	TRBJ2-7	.	TGTGCCAGCAGCCAAGATCTAGGCGGCTACGAGCAGTACTTC	CASSQDLGGYEQYF
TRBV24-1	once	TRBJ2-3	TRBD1	TGTGCCACCAGTGATTTGCCGGGACAGACCACAGATACGCAGTATTTT	CATSDLPGQTTDTQYF
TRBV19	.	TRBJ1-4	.	TGTGCCAGTAGTATTGGGGGGGCTCGTGAAAAACTGTTTTTT	CASSIGGAREKLFF
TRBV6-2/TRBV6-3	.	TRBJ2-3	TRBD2	TGTGCCAGCAGTTACCGAGCGGGAGGGCCGGGCACAGATACGCAGTATTTT	CASSYRAGGPGTDTQYF
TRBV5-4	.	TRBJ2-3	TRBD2	TGTGCCAGCAGCTTGGAACTAGCGGGAGGCACAGATACGCAGTATTTT	CASSLELAGGTDTQYF
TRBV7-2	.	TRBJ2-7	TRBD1	TGTGCCAGCAGCTTAGCGGGACAGCACCTCTACGAGCAGTACTTC	CASSLAGQHLYEQYF
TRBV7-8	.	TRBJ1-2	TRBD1	TGTGCCAGCAGCTTAAGGGCAGGGGGGCATGGCTACACCTTC	CASSLRAGGHGYTF
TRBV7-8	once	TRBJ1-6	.	TGTGCCAGCAGGTCCGGGGGGTCACCCCTCCACTTT	CASRSGGSPLHF
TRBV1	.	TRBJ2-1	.	TGCACCAGCAGCCAAGACCAAGCTAGCGCCCTTTCCTACAATGAGCAGTTCTTC	CTSSQDQASALSYNEQFF
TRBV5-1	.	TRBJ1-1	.	TGCGCCAGCAGCTCGGTTGACACTGAAGCTTTCTTT	CASSSVDTEAFF
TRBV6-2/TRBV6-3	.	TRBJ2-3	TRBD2	TGTGCCAGCAGTCAAGGGACTAGCGGGAGTTCTGCAGATACGCAGTATTTT	CASSQGTSGSSADTQYF
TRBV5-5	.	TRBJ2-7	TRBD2	TGTGCCAGCAGCTTGGAGGACCAGCGGGAGTCACACGAGCAGTACTTC	CASSLEDQRESHEQYF
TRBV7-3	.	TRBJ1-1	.	TGTGCCAGCAGCCCCGGTCCAAACACTGAAGCTTTCTTT	CASSPGPNTEAFF
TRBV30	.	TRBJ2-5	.	TGTGCCTGGAGTGTAAATGGGAGAGAGACCCAGTACTTC	CAWSVNGRETQYF